These T cell receptor beta chains were read from a single sample in a study of blood T cell repertoires in COVID-19. Produced via immunoSEQ multiplex PCR; TCRdb's table is partial and in-frame only. The sample shows approximately 68,000 clones, around 86% of them seen only once. Material for sequencing was peripheral blood. The receptors here all came from a man aged 45-60 years with active COVID-19. CDR3s include the opening cysteine and the closing phenylalanine or tryptophan. Each record gives: J gene, CDR3 length, clone size, V gene, CDR3 protein. Clone size appears in some rows only: once, few, many, or a class for an expanded clone.

J gene: TRBJ2-2
CDR3 length: 16
clone size: -
V gene: TRBV9
CDR3 protein: CASSVASGRVTGELFF

J gene: TRBJ1-2
CDR3 length: 15
clone size: -
V gene: TRBV5-4
CDR3 protein: CASSLEQARNYGYTF

J gene: TRBJ2-1
CDR3 length: 16
clone size: few
V gene: TRBV27
CDR3 protein: CASSLDPGQTYNEQFF

J gene: TRBJ1-2
CDR3 length: 16
clone size: -
V gene: TRBV24-1
CDR3 protein: CATSDIRQGTGYGYTF

J gene: TRBJ2-2
CDR3 length: 15
clone size: -
V gene: TRBV9
CDR3 protein: CASSGGGLNTGELFF

J gene: TRBJ1-2
CDR3 length: 12
clone size: -
V gene: TRBV28
CDR3 protein: CATQGRNYGYTF

J gene: TRBJ2-1
CDR3 length: 11
clone size: -
V gene: TRBV20-1
CDR3 protein: CSALLLAEQFF

J gene: TRBJ2-7
CDR3 length: 11
clone size: -
V gene: TRBV24-1
CDR3 protein: CATSDRVTQYF

J gene: TRBJ1-6
CDR3 length: 14
clone size: once
V gene: TRBV28
CDR3 protein: CATRTGRNNSPLHF

J gene: TRBJ1-4
CDR3 length: 15
clone size: -
V gene: TRBV5-1
CDR3 protein: CASSLAQGAEEKLFF

J gene: TRBJ1-3
CDR3 length: 14
clone size: -
V gene: TRBV11-2
CDR3 protein: CASSSVTAGNTIYF

J gene: TRBJ2-7
CDR3 length: 14
clone size: -
V gene: TRBV5-6
CDR3 protein: CASSLVSTAYEQYF

J gene: TRBJ2-5
CDR3 length: 14
clone size: -
V gene: TRBV19
CDR3 protein: CASSKQANQETQYF

J gene: TRBJ2-7
CDR3 length: 13
clone size: -
V gene: TRBV4-3
CDR3 protein: CASSQVGQLEQYF

J gene: TRBJ2-5
CDR3 length: 14
clone size: -
V gene: TRBV7-9
CDR3 protein: CASSQATGGETQYF

J gene: TRBJ2-5
CDR3 length: 15
clone size: once
V gene: TRBV19
CDR3 protein: CASSTGPRVQETQYF

J gene: TRBJ2-7
CDR3 length: 14
clone size: -
V gene: TRBV28
CDR3 protein: CASSFGGTDYEQYF

J gene: TRBJ2-7
CDR3 length: 15
clone size: -
V gene: TRBV7-2
CDR3 protein: CASTPGGVGVYEQYF

J gene: TRBJ1-4
CDR3 length: 17
clone size: -
V gene: TRBV25-1
CDR3 protein: CASSPRGRGRTNEKLFF

J gene: TRBJ1-4
CDR3 length: 13
clone size: -
V gene: TRBV12-3/TRBV12-4
CDR3 protein: CASSTGKGEKLFF

J gene: TRBJ2-1
CDR3 length: 17
clone size: -
V gene: TRBV19
CDR3 protein: CASSLLGLAGRVGEQFF

J gene: TRBJ1-1
CDR3 length: 13
clone size: -
V gene: TRBV12-3/TRBV12-4
CDR3 protein: CASSGTGLTEAFF

J gene: TRBJ2-3
CDR3 length: 15
clone size: few
V gene: TRBV9
CDR3 protein: CASSSRGASTDTQYF

J gene: TRBJ2-6
CDR3 length: 17
clone size: -
V gene: TRBV23-1
CDR3 protein: CASRTEGGSPGANVLTF

J gene: TRBJ1-2
CDR3 length: 14
clone size: -
V gene: TRBV6-1
CDR3 protein: CASSEGTRRYGYTF

J gene: TRBJ2-7
CDR3 length: 15
clone size: -
V gene: TRBV5-6
CDR3 protein: CASSFGLAGGHEQYF

J gene: TRBJ2-7
CDR3 length: 14
clone size: -
V gene: TRBV9
CDR3 protein: CASSEGQDYYEQYF

J gene: TRBJ1-2
CDR3 length: 14
clone size: -
V gene: TRBV5-1
CDR3 protein: CASSSSLGDYGYTF

J gene: TRBJ2-5
CDR3 length: 17
clone size: -
V gene: TRBV5-4
CDR3 protein: CASSSGLAGGPRETQYF

J gene: TRBJ2-5
CDR3 length: 16
clone size: -
V gene: TRBV24-1
CDR3 protein: CATSDGAYRWQETQYF

J gene: TRBJ2-7
CDR3 length: 12
clone size: once
V gene: TRBV29-1
CDR3 protein: CSVDQGGDEQYF

J gene: TRBJ2-1
CDR3 length: 13
clone size: -
V gene: TRBV20-1
CDR3 protein: CSASRDNYNEQFF